These 23 T cell receptor beta chains were sequenced from one sample in a study of blood T cell repertoires in COVID-19. Assay: immunoSEQ multiplex PCR; the TCRdb copy retains only in-frame clones and omits some. Of approximately 83,000 clones in the sample, about 85% were seen once. What was sequenced was peripheral blood. These receptors were obtained from a man between 50 and 59 years old with acute or convalescent COVID-19.

This clone has just one count. V and J are TRBV19 and TRBJ1-6, with 9 bases identical to TRBD1. CDR3 length equals 17 residues. Losses at the gene ends were 4 bases for V and 8 bases for J; bases not matched to a gene: 12. Germline loops: CDR1 LNHDA, CDR2 SQIVND (reference sequence). CDR3 DNA: TGTGCCAGTAGTAAAACCGGGACAGGGTTGAGGGATTCACCCCTCCACTTT. It yields the protein CASSKTGTGLRDSPLHF.

The J gene is TRBJ2-1, the V gene TRBV5-1; a possible D gene is TRBD2 (6 bases). This CDR3 is 15 amino acids long. V was shortened by 6 bases and J by 0 bases, with 13 bases between the two germline ends. The germline V gene encodes CDR1 SGHRS and CDR2 YFSETQ. The CDR3 spells CASTDSGSSYNEQFF. Here the CDR3 DNA reads TGCGCCAGCACCGATAGCGGAAGCTCCTACAATGAGCAGTTCTTC.

For the CDR3, the DNA is TGTGCCAGCAGCCCAACTAGCGGAGGACCCTACGAGCAGTACTTC. Its protein is CASSPTSGGPYEQYF. The chain has TRBV5-6 and TRBJ2-7; 8 nucleotides line up with TRBD2. This CDR3 comprises 15 residues. In germline, CDR1 is SGHDT, CDR2 YYEEEE. Losses at the gene ends were 4 bases for V and 2 bases for J; bases not matched to a gene: 8.

The gene calls are TRBV19 and TRBJ1-5; tentatively, D is TRBD1 (5 bases). The ends were cut back, 5 bases at V and 2 bases at J, with 13 bases in the middle. This CDR3 contains 15 residues. Germline V lookup: CDR1 LNHDA, CDR2 SQIVND (reference sequence). CDR3 DNA sequence: TGTGCCAGTAGTGGGCGCGGGACGCGCAATCAGCCCCAGCATTTT. It encodes CASSGRGTRNQPQHF.

The J gene is TRBJ2-7, the V gene TRBV2; D is undetermined. The CDR3 spans 12 residues. The V and J ends lost 0 bases and 8 bases respectively, with 8 bases between them. Germline lookup yields CDR1 SNHLY and CDR2 FYNNEI. CDR3 region: CASSEARGQQYF. For the CDR3, the DNA is TGTGCCAGCAGTGAAGCGAGAGGCCAGCAGTACTTC.

The rearrangement joins TRBV9 to TRBJ2-1; TRBD2 might be the D (6 bases). V lost 3 bases and J 4 bases, leaving 14 bases between the germline ends. The CDR3 is 15 residues long. Looked up from germline, CDR1 is SGDLS and CDR2 is YYNGEE. The CDR3 spells CASSGQMGGYNEQFF. The CDR3 nucleotides read TGTGCCAGCAGCGGACAAATGGGGGGATACAATGAGCAGTTCTTC.

V is TRBV2 and J is TRBJ1-1; TRBD1 is a possible D gene (5 bases). The CDR3 is made up of 14 amino acids. Trimming removed 4 bases from V and 1 base from J, with 10 bases in between. Germline V gives CDR1 SNHLY, CDR2 FYNNEI. The CDR3 region has the DNA TGTGCCAGCAGTGGGGGGGGGAGGAACACTGAAGCTTTCTTT. The encoded protein is CASSGGGRNTEAFF.

This clone occurred once. The CDR3 DNA follows: TGTGCCAGCAGTGAAGCAGGACGGGAGAACACTGAAGCTTTCTTT. Translated, it gives CASSEAGRENTEAFF. The V call is TRBV25-1, the J call TRBJ1-1; the D is unclear. CDR1 is MGHDK and CDR2 is SYGVNS in the germline V gene. The CDR3 is 15 amino acids. The V end lost 2 bases, the J end lost 1 base, and 11 bases lay between the germline ends. The full variable domain, completed using reference TRBV25-1 and TRBJ1-1, is EADIYQTPRYLVIGTGKKITLECSQTMGHDKMYWYQQDPGMELHLIHYSYGVNSTEKGDLSSESTVSRIRTEHFPLTLESARPSHTSQYLCASSEAGRENTEAFFGQGTRLTVV.

This chain uses TRBV7-2 with TRBJ1-1; 9 nucleotides agree with TRBD1. The CDR3 has 14 residues. Trimming removed 5 bases from V and 11 bases from J; junction bases left unmatched: 12. The germline gives CDR1 SGHTA, CDR2 FQGNSA. The CDR3 protein is CASSPRSGTGLAFF. The CDR3 DNA reads as TGTGCCAGCAGCCCCCGGTCCGGGACAGGGTTGGCTTTCTTT.

The chain couples TRBV23-1 to TRBJ2-1, with D possibly being TRBD1 (5 bases). TRBV23-1 is flagged as an ORF with uncertain function. Deletions cut 4 bases from V and 9 bases from J, with 10 bases between. The CDR3 sequence is 12 residues long. The DNA of the CDR3 is TGCGCCAGCAGTCGGGGCGTTGGTGAGCAGTTCTTC. It is translated as CASSRGVGEQFF.

This sequence joins TRBV9 and TRBJ2-3; 8 bases map to TRBD2. From germline, CDR1 is SGDLS and CDR2 YYNGEE. The CDR3 consists of 15 residues. Trimming took 3 bases from V and 1 from J; bases not matched to a gene: 4. CDR3 loop: CASSGGGPGTDTQYF. The CDR3 nucleotides are TGTGCCAGCAGCGGCGGGGGGCCCGGCACAGATACGCAGTATTTT.

The chain carries TRBV6-2 or TRBV6-3 and TRBJ1-2, with D tentatively TRBD1 (6 bases). Germline lookup yields CDR1 MNHEY and CDR2 SVGEGT. The V end lost 0 bases, the J end lost 3 bases, and 11 bases lay between the germline ends. The CDR3 totals 15 residues. This CDR3 is CASSYSNPGDYGYTF. CDR3 in DNA: TGTGCCAGCAGTTACTCGAATCCAGGGGACTATGGCTACACCTTC.

The chain recombines TRBV6-5 with TRBJ2-7, with D possibly TRBD1 on 6 matching bases. CDR1 and CDR2 (germline): MNHEY, SVGAGI. V was clipped by 6 bases and J by 4 bases, with 10 bases between them. There are 12 residues in the CDR3. DNA of the CDR3: TGTGCCAGCAGCGCCAGGGGTTACGAGCAGTACTTC. Protein: CASSARGYEQYF.

The chain employs TRBV6-5 and TRBJ2-1, with D possibly being TRBD1 (8 bases). The CDR3 is 15 residues long. From germline, CDR1 is MNHEY and CDR2 SVGAGI. V lost 6 bases and J 7 bases, leaving 19 bases between the germline ends. DNA for the CDR3: TGTGCCAGCAGAGCCCCGGTACAGGGGGGGAATGAGCAGTTCTTC. Protein sequence: CASRAPVQGGNEQFF.

The V gene is TRBV7-6, the J gene TRBJ2-2; 8 nucleotides match TRBD2. V lost 1 base and J lost 5; bases outside the gene matches: 3. The CDR3 runs 15 residues. Germline CDR1 reads SGHVS; CDR2 reads FNYEAQ. The CDR3 sequence is CASSLGTSTTGELFF. The CDR3 DNA sequence: TGTGCCAGCAGCTTAGGGACTAGCACAACCGGGGAGCTGTTTTTT.

This clone was recorded once. The rearrangement links TRBV27 to TRBJ2-7; a possible D gene is TRBD1 (5 bases). The CDR3 contains 15 residues. Trimming removed 5 bases at V and 2 bases at J, with 16 bases between. Germline V gene sequence: CDR1 MNHEY, CDR2 SMNVEV (reference sequence). The chain's CDR3 is CASSNDMGPAYEQYF. The CDR3 DNA is TGTGCCAGCAGTAATGACATGGGGCCCGCCTACGAGCAGTACTTC.

The V and J genes are TRBV5-1 and TRBJ2-5, with 10 bases matching TRBD2. The CDR3 is 14 amino acids. CDR1 is SGHRS and CDR2 is YFSETQ in the germline V gene. Losses at the gene ends were 2 bases for V and 3 bases for J; bases not matched to a gene: 1. CDR3 sequence (DNA): TGCGCCAGCAGCTTAGCGGGAGGGGAAGAGACCCAGTACTTC. It encodes CASSLAGGEETQYF.

The CDR3, as DNA: TGCAGTGCTAGTCCCGGGACAGCTAACAATCAGCCCCAGCATTTT. The encoded protein is CSASPGTANNQPQHF. This chain links TRBV20-1 with TRBJ1-5, with TRBD1 matching over 7 bases. The V segment lost 3 bases and the J segment 3 bases; nucleotides outside the gene matches: 8. The CDR3 covers 15 residues. Per germline, CDR1 DFQATT and CDR2 SNEGSKA (reference sequence).

This clone has just a few counts. J is TRBJ1-1 and V is TRBV28, with 9 bases identical to TRBD1. J was trimmed by 11 bases and V by 6 bases; bases with no gene match: 10. CDR1 is MDHEN, CDR2 SYDVKM, per germline. This CDR3 contains 13 residues. The CDR3 is CASSSGQGGYAFF. The CDR3 nucleotides are TGTGCCAGCAGCTCGGGACAGGGAGGGTACGCTTTCTTT.

This chain connects TRBV4-1 to TRBJ2-4, with D possibly being TRBD1 (7 bases). V lost 0 bases and J lost 7, with 19 bases in between. The CDR3 contains 17 residues. The germline gives CDR1 MGHRA, CDR2 YSYEKL. The chain's CDR3 is CASSQDWPGGGGNIQYF. The CDR3 DNA reads TGCGCCAGCAGCCAAGATTGGCCAGGGGGTGGGGGGAACATTCAGTACTTC.

This clone has just one count. The V call is TRBV24-1, the J call TRBJ1-2, with TRBD1 identical over 7 bases. V was pared by 6 bases and J by 2 bases, with 5 bases of the junction left unmatched. This CDR3 is built from 14 residues. From germline, CDR1 is KGHDR and CDR2 SFDVKD. CDR3 loop: CATSHRGLNYGYTF. In nucleotides, the CDR3 is TGTGCCACCAGTCACAGGGGATTAAACTATGGCTACACCTTC.

The chain joins TRBV5-6 to TRBJ1-2; 8 bases map to TRBD1. The CDR3 runs 17 residues. Germline V gene lookup returns CDR1 SGHDT and CDR2 YYEEEE. Trimming at V came to 2 bases and at J to 1 base, leaving 10 bases not matched to a gene. In nucleotides, the CDR3 is TGTGCCAGCAGCTTTGGGGCGGCGGACAGGGTTAACTATGGCTACACCTTC. Its translation is CASSFGAADRVNYGYTF.

The chain carries TRBV28 and TRBJ2-2; tentatively, D is TRBD1 (5 bases). Between the trimmed V and J ends, which lost 9 bases and 6 bases, there was a span of 11 bases. The CDR3 is 12 amino acids. Germline CDR1 reads MDHEN; CDR2 reads SYDVKM. Here the CDR3 DNA reads TGTGCCAGTCAGGGTCTCTCCGGGGAGCTGTTTTTT. Translation: CASQGLSGELFF.